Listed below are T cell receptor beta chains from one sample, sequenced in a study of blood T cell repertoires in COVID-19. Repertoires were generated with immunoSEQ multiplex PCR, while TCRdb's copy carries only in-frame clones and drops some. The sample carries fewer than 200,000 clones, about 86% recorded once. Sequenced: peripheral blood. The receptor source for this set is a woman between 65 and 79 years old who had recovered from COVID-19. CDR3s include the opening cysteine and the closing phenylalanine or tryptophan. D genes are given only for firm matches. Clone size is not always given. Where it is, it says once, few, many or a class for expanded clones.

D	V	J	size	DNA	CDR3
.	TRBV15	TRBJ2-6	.	TGTGCCACCAGGATTAGCCTCCCACCTCGGGCCAACGTCCTGACTTTC	CATRISLPPRANVLTF
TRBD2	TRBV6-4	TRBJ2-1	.	TGTGCCAGCAGCGCTAGCGGGGGTTACAATGAGCAGTTCTTC	CASSASGGYNEQFF
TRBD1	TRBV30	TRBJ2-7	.	TGTGCCTGGAGTGTTCAGGGGGCGCGAGAGCAGTACTTC	CAWSVQGAREQYF
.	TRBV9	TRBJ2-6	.	TGTGCCAGCAGCCCCCGCGGGACTGGGGCCAACGTCCTGACTTTC	CASSPRGTGANVLTF
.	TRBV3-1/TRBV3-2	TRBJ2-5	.	TGTGCCAGCAGCGGGAGGCGGCAAGAGACCCAGTACTTC	CASSGRRQETQYF
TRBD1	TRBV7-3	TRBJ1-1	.	TGTGCCAGCAGCCGACAGGGGGCGAACACTGAAGCTTTCTTT	CASSRQGANTEAFF
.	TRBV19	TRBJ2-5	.	TGTGCCAGTAAATCGCTCGGGGAAGAGACCCAGTACTTC	CASKSLGEETQYF
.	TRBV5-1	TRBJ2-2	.	TGCGCCAGCACCCCAGCGGGGAACACCGGGGAGCTGTTTTTT	CASTPAGNTGELFF
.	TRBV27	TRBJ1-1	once	TGTGCCAGCAGTTTGGGTGGGGGGGCTTTGGACACTGAAGCTTTCTTT	CASSLGGGALDTEAFF
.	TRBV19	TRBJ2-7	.	TGTGCCAGTAGTACCATAGGGGGAGTGAGCGAGCAGTACTTC	CASSTIGGVSEQYF
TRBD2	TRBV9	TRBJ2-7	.	TGTGCCAGCAGCCCCGGGACTAGCGGGGCCTACGAGCAGTACTTC	CASSPGTSGAYEQYF
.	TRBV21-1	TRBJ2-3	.	TGTGCCAGCCTCCTAGCGGGAGGCACAGATACGCAGTATTTT	CASLLAGGTDTQYF
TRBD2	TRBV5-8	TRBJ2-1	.	TGTGCCAGCAGCGGGGGGGATTACAATGAGCAGTTCTTC	CASSGGDYNEQFF
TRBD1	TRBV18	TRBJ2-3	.	TGTGCCAGCTCACCCAGACAGGGAAGCACAGATACGCAGTATTTT	CASSPRQGSTDTQYF
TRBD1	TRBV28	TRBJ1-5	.	TGTGCCAGCAGCTCCGGGACAGGGAATCAGCCCCAGCATTTT	CASSSGTGNQPQHF
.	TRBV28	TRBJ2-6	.	TGTGCCAGCAGGCCAGGGCGCTCTGGGGCCAACGTCCTGACTTTC	CASRPGRSGANVLTF
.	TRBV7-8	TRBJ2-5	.	TGTGCCAGCAGCTTACGGGACTCAAAAGAAGAGACCCAGTACTTC	CASSLRDSKEETQYF
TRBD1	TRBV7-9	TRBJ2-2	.	TGTGCCAGCAGCTTAGCGGGGACAGACACCGGGGAGCTGTTTTTT	CASSLAGTDTGELFF
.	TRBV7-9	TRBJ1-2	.	TGTGCCAGCAGCTTGGGGCGGCCTAACTATGGCTACACCTTC	CASSLGRPNYGYTF
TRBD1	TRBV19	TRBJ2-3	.	TGTGCCAGCACGGACAGGGAGGGCACAGATACGCAGTATTTT	CASTDREGTDTQYF
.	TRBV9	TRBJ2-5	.	TGTGCCAGCAGCGTAGTGTGGGGGCCTCAAGAGACCCAGTACTTC	CASSVVWGPQETQYF
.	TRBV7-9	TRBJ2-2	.	TGTGCCAGCAGCTTAGACAGGACCAACACCGGGGAGCTGTTTTTT	CASSLDRTNTGELFF
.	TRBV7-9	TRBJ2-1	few	TGTGCCAGCAGCTTAACTCCTAGTATTGGGCAGTTCTTC	CASSLTPSIGQFF
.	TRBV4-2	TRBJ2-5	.	TGTGCCAGCAGCCCCCGGGGTAGCGAAAACCAAGAGACCCAGTACTTC	CASSPRGSENQETQYF
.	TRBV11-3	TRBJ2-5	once	TGTGCCAGCAGCCACGGGGGACAGCTCCAAGAGACCCAGTACTTC	CASSHGGQLQETQYF
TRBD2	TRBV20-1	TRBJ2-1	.	TGCAGTGCTAGTCGGCTAGCGGGGGGAAGTGAGCAGTTCTTC	CSASRLAGGSEQFF
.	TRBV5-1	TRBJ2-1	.	.	CASILGQGYNEQFF
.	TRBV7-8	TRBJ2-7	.	TGTGCCAGCAGCCCATACGGGAAATACGAGCAGTACTTC	CASSPYGKYEQYF
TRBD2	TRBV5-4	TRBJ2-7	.	TGTGCCAGCACCCGGGGGGGGCCTAGCGGGAGTATCCACGAGCAGTACTTC	CASTRGGPSGSIHEQYF
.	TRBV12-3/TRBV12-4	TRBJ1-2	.	TGTGCCAGCAGTTTTTTCGGGGTTAGGGGCTACACCTTC	CASSFFGVRGYTF
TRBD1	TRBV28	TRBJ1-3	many	TGTGCCAGCCGAACGACAGGGTCCGGAAACACCATATATTTT	CASRTTGSGNTIYF
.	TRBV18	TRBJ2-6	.	TGTGCCAGCTCCCCGAGGGGGGGGGCTGGGGCCAACGTCCTGACTTTC	CASSPRGGAGANVLTF
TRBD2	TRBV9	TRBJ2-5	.	TGTGCCAGCAGCCAATGGTCGGGGGGGGCCCGGGAGACCCAGTACTTC	CASSQWSGGARETQYF
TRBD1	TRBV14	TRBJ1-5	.	TGTGCCAGCAGCCCAAAACTAACAGGGGGCGCGTGGACTAGCAATCAGCCCCAGCATTTT	CASSPKLTGGAWTSNQPQHF
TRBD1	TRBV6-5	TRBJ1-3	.	TGTGCCACCCAACAGGGGTTCCTCTCTGGAAACACCATATATTTT	CATQQGFLSGNTIYF
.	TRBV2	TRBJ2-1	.	TGTGCCAGCGTCGCAGGGCACGCCGGTGAGCAGTTCTTC	CASVAGHAGEQFF
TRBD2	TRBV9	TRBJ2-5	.	TGTGCCAGCAGCCAGGGACTAAACAAAGAGACCCAGTACTTC	CASSQGLNKETQYF
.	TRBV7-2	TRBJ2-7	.	TGTGCCAGCAGCTCCCGAGACAGGTTCAGCTCCTACGAGCAGTACTTC	CASSSRDRFSSYEQYF
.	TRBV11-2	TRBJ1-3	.	TGTGCCAGCAGCTTGGGCAGCTCTGGAAACACCATATATTTT	CASSLGSSGNTIYF
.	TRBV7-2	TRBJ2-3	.	TGTGCCAGCAGCCACCGGGAGAGCACAGATACGCAGTATTTT	CASSHRESTDTQYF
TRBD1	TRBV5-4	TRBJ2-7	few	TGTGCCAGCAGCTTGCGGGACAGGGCGTACGAGCAGTACTTC	CASSLRDRAYEQYF
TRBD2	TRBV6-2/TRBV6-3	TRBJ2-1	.	TGTGCCAGCAGTTACTCGGGACTAGCGGAGATATACAATGAGCAGTTCTTC	CASSYSGLAEIYNEQFF
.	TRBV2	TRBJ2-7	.	TGTGCCAGCAGCAATGGAAGGAGGGCCTACGAGCAGTACTTC	CASSNGRRAYEQYF
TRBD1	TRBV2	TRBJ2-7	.	TGTGCCAGCAGTGAAGCTGGGACAGGGGAGGACGAGCAGTACTTC	CASSEAGTGEDEQYF
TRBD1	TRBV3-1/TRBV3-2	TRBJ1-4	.	TGTGCCAGCAGCCCCAGGGGGGCAGTGCCAACTAATGAAAAACTGTTTTTT	CASSPRGAVPTNEKLFF
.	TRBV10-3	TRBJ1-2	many	TGTGCCATCAGTGCAGGGGAGGGGAGCAGGATCCTCTATGGCTACACCTTC	CAISAGEGSRILYGYTF
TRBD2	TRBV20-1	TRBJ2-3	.	TGCAGTGCTAGTACTGGACTAGCGGGAGGGCCCGTAGATACGCAGTATTTT	CSASTGLAGGPVDTQYF
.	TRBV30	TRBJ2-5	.	TGTGCCTGGAGTGTCACCGACAGCTACCAAGAGACCCAGTACTTC	CAWSVTDSYQETQYF
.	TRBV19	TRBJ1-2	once	TGTGCCAGTAAGGGGGACACCTACTATGGCTACACCTTC	CASKGDTYYGYTF
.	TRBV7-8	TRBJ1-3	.	TGTGCCAGCAGCTTAGCAGGCGGCGGAAACACCATATATTTT	CASSLAGGGNTIYF
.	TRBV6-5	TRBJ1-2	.	TGTGCCAGCAGCGCCCGGGGTAACTATGGCTACACCTTC	CASSARGNYGYTF